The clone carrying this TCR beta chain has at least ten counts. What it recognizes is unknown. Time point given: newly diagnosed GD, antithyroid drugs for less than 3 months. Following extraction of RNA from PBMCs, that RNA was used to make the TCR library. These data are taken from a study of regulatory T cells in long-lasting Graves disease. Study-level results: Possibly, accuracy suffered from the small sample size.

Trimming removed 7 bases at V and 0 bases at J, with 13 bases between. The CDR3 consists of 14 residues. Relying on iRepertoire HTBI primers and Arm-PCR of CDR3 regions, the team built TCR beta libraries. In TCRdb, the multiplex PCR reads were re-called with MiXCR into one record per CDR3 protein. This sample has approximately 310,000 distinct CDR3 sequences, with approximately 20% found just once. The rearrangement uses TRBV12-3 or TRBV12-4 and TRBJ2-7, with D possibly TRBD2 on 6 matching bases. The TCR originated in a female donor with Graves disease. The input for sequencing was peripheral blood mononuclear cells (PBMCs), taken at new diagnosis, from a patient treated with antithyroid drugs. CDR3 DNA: TGTGCCAGCACTCGAAGTAGCGGCTCCTACGAGCAGTACTTC. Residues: CASTRSSGSYEQYF.